This entry describes one TCR beta chain. The use of a sample-barcoded 5' primer and a J-beta primer mix characterized a second PCR of about 7 to 12 cycles. TCRdb used MiXCR to reprocess the 5' RACE reads, holding one entry per CDR3 protein. The sample contains 850,000 to 1,000,000 distinct CDR3 sequences, around 48% of which appear only once. The sample is drawn from a study of blood T cells in healthy people across ages. CDR3 length: 17 amino acids. In germline, CDR1 is SEHNR, CDR2 FQNEAQ (reference sequence). Trimming took off 4 bases at V and 3 bases at J, with 19 bases between the two ends. The receptor comes from a man younger than 40 in good health. The V and J genes are TRBV7-9 and TRBJ2-4; TRBD2 is a possible D gene (5 bases). What was sequenced was blood. CDR3 DNA: TGTGCCAGCAGCTCCCGTTTAGGGAGTAGGGACAAAAACATTCAGTACTTC. Residues: CASSSRLGSRDKNIQYF.